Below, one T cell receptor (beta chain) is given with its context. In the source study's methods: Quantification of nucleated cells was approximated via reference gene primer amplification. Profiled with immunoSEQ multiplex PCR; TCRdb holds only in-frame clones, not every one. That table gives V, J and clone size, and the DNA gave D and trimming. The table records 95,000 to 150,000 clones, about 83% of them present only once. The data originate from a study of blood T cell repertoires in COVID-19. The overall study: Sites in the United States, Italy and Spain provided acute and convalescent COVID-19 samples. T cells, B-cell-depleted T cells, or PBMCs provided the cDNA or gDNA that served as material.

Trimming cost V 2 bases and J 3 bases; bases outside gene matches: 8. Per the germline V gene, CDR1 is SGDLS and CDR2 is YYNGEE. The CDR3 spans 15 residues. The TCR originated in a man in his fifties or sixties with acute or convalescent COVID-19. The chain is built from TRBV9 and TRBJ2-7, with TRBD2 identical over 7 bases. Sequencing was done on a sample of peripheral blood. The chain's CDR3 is CASSVGLEALYEQYF. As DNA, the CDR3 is TGTGCCAGCAGCGTTGGACTAGAGGCCCTCTACGAGCAGTACTTC.